These T cell receptor beta chains were read from a single sample in a study of radiation and T cells in renal cell carcinoma. Sequencing used immunoSEQ multiplex PCR; TCRdb keeps in-frame clones, though not all of them. The repertoire holds around 78,000 clones, with around 89% as singletons. This specimen was blood, taken from a patient whose treatment included radiotherapy and nephrectomy. All receptors derive from a woman in her 70s with renal cell carcinoma. CDR3s include the opening cysteine and the closing phenylalanine or tryptophan.

v_call cdr3_length cdr3_aa
TRBV15 14 CATSPHGTAYEQYF
TRBV5-1 16 CASSSAGTGANYGYTF
TRBV5-1 15 CASSLGGLVNTEAFF
TRBV19 17 CASSKMRGQNSNQPQHF
TRBV5-4 14 CASAQGPANTEAFF
TRBV7-7 13 CASSDGRSYEQYF
TRBV7-9 14 CASSHSGGRETQYF
TRBV28 12 CASSLPGEVQYF
TRBV11-1 15 CASSLAGRSTDTQYF
TRBV7-9 16 CASSRFVDRDNSPLHF
TRBV6-6 15 CATARVRQDTGELFF
TRBV7-3 13 CASSPTGYYEQYF
TRBV4-3 15 CASSQDGGRLTEAFF
TRBV10-3 15 CAISDPVGVQETQYF
TRBV28 16 CASTIGWGGPGNEQFF
TRBV7-2 13 CASSLRRNYEQYF
TRBV30 12 CAWSVQRTEAFF
TRBV14 15 CASSHSSGWNSPLHF
TRBV7-9 15 CASSLDGGRGGGYTF
TRBV5-5 12 CASSLASDTQYF
TRBV5-5 15 CASSPGTSTSYEQYF
TRBV21-1 19 CASSKGPRGLFQVNEKLFF
TRBV5-5 15 CASSFSGTDQETQYF
TRBV9 16 CASSPRGGAIYNEQFF
TRBV5-4 11 CASRVGETQYF
TRBV14 15 CASSQVWTGECGYTF
TRBV6-1 15 CASSSGTHGGTEAFF
TRBV25-1 13 CASSVTGNTEAFF
TRBV18 12 CASSPPGRVAFF
TRBV5-4 12 CASSLETSEQFF
TRBV9 16 CASSPTGTVSGNTIYF
TRBV19 14 CASRSGTGVYGYTF
TRBV6-1 15 CASLYGGQGHNEQFF
TRBV19 12 CASWRGGTEAFF
TRBV2 14 CASSEGGPYNEQFF
TRBV7-7 15 CASSLDRTSGGEQFF
TRBV28 15 CASSPSTGQIYGYTF
TRBV27 15 CASSLGALAKNIQYF
TRBV5-1 17 CASSLETGGGSGSPLHF
TRBV19 17 CASSLLGQPYSNYGYTF
TRBV7-8 13 CASSLDRGETQYF
TRBV7-2 15 CASSLVVGGTDTQYF
TRBV5-4 13 CASSSSVGGELFF
TRBV5-6 19 CASSLTSGAILAGAGELFF
TRBV6-5 12 CASSTGNGGYTF
TRBV30 14 CAWSLGLADNEQFF
TRBV7-9 15 CASSAGFGQGDGYTF
TRBV7-8 15 CASSSPRDPRGAQYF
TRBV6-6 13 CASSAQGYNEQFF
TRBV29-1 15 CSVIPAGGLDTEAFF
TRBV10-1 17 CATQSRDRAPRPYEQYF
TRBV13 16 CASSPRLAGSQETQYF
TRBV28 16 CASSLSGLGLQETQYF
TRBV2 16 CASSIRGDNSGNTIYF
TRBV28 14 CASSLTDREETQYF
TRBV5-1 16 CASSGGTGVMNTEAFF